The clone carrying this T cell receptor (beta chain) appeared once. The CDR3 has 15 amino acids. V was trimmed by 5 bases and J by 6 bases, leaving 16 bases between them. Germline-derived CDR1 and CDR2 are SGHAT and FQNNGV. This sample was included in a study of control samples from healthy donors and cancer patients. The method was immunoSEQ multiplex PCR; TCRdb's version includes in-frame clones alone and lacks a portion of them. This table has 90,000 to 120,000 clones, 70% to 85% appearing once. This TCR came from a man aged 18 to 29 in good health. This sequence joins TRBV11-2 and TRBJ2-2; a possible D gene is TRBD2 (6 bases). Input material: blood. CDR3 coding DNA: TGTGCCAGCAGCCTCCTAACCCGGGGGTCCGGGGAGCTGTTTTTT. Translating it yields CASSLLTRGSGELFF. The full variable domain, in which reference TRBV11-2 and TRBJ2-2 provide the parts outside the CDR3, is EAGVAQSPRYKIIEKRQSVAFWCNPISGHATLYWYQQILGQGPKLLIQFQNNGVVDDSQLPKDRFSAERLKGVDSTLKIQPAKLEDSAVYLCASSLLTRGSGELFFGEGSRLTVL.